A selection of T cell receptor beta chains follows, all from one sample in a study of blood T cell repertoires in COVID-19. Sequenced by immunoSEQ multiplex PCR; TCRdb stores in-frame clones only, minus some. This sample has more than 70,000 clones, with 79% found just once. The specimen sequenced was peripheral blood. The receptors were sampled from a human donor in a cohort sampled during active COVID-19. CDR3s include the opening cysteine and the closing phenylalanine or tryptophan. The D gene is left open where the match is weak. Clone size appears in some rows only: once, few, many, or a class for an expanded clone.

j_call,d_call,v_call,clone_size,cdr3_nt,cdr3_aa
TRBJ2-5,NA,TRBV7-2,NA,TGTGCCAGCAGCTTCCAGGGAGGGGGAGAGACCCAGTACTTC,CASSFQGGGETQYF
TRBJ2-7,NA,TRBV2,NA,TGTGCCAGCACAGGGGAGCTAGGGGTACGCGAGCAGTACTTC,CASTGELGVREQYF
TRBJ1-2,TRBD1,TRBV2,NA,TGTGCCACCATGGGACAGGGGCCCCATTCCTATGGCTACACCTTC,CATMGQGPHSYGYTF
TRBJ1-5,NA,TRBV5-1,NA,TGCGCCAGCAGCTTGGGGGGGGATTGGAGCAATCAGCCCCAGCATTTT,CASSLGGDWSNQPQHF
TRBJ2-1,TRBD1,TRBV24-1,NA,TGTGCCACCAGTGATTCCCCGGGACAGGGGAACAATGAGCAGTTCTTC,CATSDSPGQGNNEQFF
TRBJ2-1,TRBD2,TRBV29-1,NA,TGCAGCGTTGGTGAGACTAGCGGGACGGGATACAATGAGCAGTTCTTC,CSVGETSGTGYNEQFF
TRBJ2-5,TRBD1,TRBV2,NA,TGTGCCAGCAGGGACAGGGGTGAGACCCAGTACTTC,CASRDRGETQYF
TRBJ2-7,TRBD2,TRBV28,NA,TGTGCCAGCGGTAGCGGGAGGTCCTACGAGCAGTACTTC,CASGSGRSYEQYF
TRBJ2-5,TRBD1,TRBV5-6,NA,TGTGCCAGCAGCCATCAGGGGGCGGAGACCCAGTACTTC,CASSHQGAETQYF
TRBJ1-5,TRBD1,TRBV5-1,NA,TGCGCCAGCAGCTTGGGTGGGACAGGGAATCAGCCCCAGCATTTT,CASSLGGTGNQPQHF
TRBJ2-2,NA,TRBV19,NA,TGTGCCAGCCGGACTTTGATGACCGGGGAGCTGTTTTTT,CASRTLMTGELFF
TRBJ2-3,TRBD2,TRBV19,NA,TGTGCCAGTAGCCTAGCGGGTACCACTAGCACAGATACGCAGTATTTT,CASSLAGTTSTDTQYF
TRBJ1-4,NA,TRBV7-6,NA,TGTGCCAGCAGCTTAGGTGTCGCAACTAATGAAAAACTGTTTTTT,CASSLGVATNEKLFF
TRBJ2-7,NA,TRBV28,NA,TGTGCCAGCACCTTCCCCCTCGGTAGCGGCTACGAGCAGTACTTC,CASTFPLGSGYEQYF
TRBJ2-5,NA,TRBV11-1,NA,TGTGCCAGCAGCTTAAGGCAGCGGTACCAAGAGACCCAGTACTTC,CASSLRQRYQETQYF
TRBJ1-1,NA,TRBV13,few,TGTGCCAGCAGCTTAGGCCAGGGGAGAGCTTTCTTT,CASSLGQGRAFF
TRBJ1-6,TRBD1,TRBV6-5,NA,TGTGCCAGCACCCAAGGACAGGTGAATTCACCCCTCCACTTT,CASTQGQVNSPLHF
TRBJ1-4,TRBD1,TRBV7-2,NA,TGTGCCAGCAGCCTCGGACAGGGGGCGCGTAACTGGTTTTTT,CASSLGQGARNWFF
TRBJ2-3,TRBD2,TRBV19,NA,TGTGCCAGTAGTTCTCCGGGACAGCGGGGGGCAGATACGCAGTATTTT,CASSSPGQRGADTQYF
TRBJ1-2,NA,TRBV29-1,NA,TGCAGCGCGGGTATGGGGCCGGGCTATGGCTACACCTTC,CSAGMGPGYGYTF
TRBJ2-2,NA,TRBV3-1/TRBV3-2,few,TGTGCCAGCAGCCAGCCTATGAACACCGGGGAGCTGTTTTTT,CASSQPMNTGELFF
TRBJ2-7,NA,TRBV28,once,TGTGCCAGCAGTTTACCCGACAGGTGGGCGGACTACGAGCAGTACTTC,CASSLPDRWADYEQYF
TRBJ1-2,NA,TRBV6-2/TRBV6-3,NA,TGTGCCAGCAGTTACCCCAGGGTTGGCTACACCTTC,CASSYPRVGYTF